The 18 T cell receptor beta chains listed next were all sequenced from one sample in a study of T cell repertoires in cytomegalovirus infection. MiXCR was run by TCRdb on the reads, yielding one entry per CDR3 protein. The data contain around 740,000 distinct CDR3 sequences, roughly 36% of them seen just once; the ten biggest clones take up under 3.5%. Sequencing was done on a sample of PBMCs. The receptors originated from a human donor in good health (CMV status not recorded). Some clones in this sample may be carry-over from other donors' samples.

The V and J genes are TRBV29-1 and TRBJ2-7; 9 nucleotides align to TRBD2. Germline CDR1 SQVTM, CDR2 ANQGSEA. The CDR3 is made up of 14 amino acids. The V and J ends lost 7 bases and 3 bases, in that order; junction bases with no gene match: 10. CDR3 amino acids: CSAEEGSGSYEQYF. As DNA, the CDR3 is TGCAGCGCCGAAGAGGGTAGCGGGAGCTACGAGCAGTACTTC.

This clonotype was counted between two and nine times. The rearrangement joins TRBV28 to TRBJ2-3, with TRBD2 identical over 7 bases. The CDR3 has 15 residues. Germline values: CDR1 MDHEN, CDR2 SYDVKM. V lost 3 bases to trimming and J lost 3 bases; unmatched junction nucleotides: 6. The CDR3 DNA reads as TGTGCCAGCAGTTTCTGGGGGAGGGTGACAGATACGCAGTATTTT. It encodes CASSFWGRVTDTQYF.

With regard to this clonotype: The junction does not match germline at one end; this may be a read error. V is TRBV5-6 and J is TRBJ1-1, with unresolved D. The CDR3 has 14 residues. The germline V gene encodes CDR1 SGHDT and CDR2 YYEEEE. The CDR3: CVSSPGPGDTEAFF. DNA of the CDR3: TGTGTCAGCAGCCCGGGTCCGGGTGACACTGAAGCTTTCTTT.

The chain's CDR3 is CASSHPFLRTGYGYTF. In DNA form, the CDR3 reads TGCGCCAGCAGCCATCCGTTCCTGAGGACAGGATATGGCTACACCTTC. This chain connects TRBV4-1 to TRBJ1-2; 7 bases match TRBD1. Germline lookup yields CDR1 MGHRA and CDR2 YSYEKL. CDR3 length: 16 residues. Germline trimming cut 3 bases from V and 5 bases from J; bases unmatched to any gene: 12.

This clonotype was observed a handful of times. The rearrangement links TRBV7-9 to TRBJ2-1, with D maybe TRBD1 (5 bases). Per the germline V gene, CDR1 is SEHNR and CDR2 is FQNEAQ (reference sequence). The CDR3 is 16 residues long. The V gene lost 7 bases and the J gene lost 9 bases, with 25 bases spanning the gap. The CDR3 loop is CASTTWGRKGLGEQFF. The DNA for the CDR3 is TGTGCCAGCACCACCTGGGGCAGGAAAGGTCTGGGTGAGCAGTTCTTC.

The sample holds a few counts of this clonotype. The chain employs TRBV7-9 and TRBJ2-6; TRBD1 is a possible D gene (6 bases). Germline V lookup: CDR1 SEHNR, CDR2 FQNEAQ (reference sequence). The germline V and J ends were trimmed by 6 bases and 2 bases, with 14 bases remaining between them. This CDR3 is built from 16 residues. The DNA of the CDR3 is TGTGCCAGCAGTTATATGACAGGAGCTGGGGCCAACGTCCTGACTTTC. Amino acid sequence: CASSYMTGAGANVLTF.

This clonotype occurred many times. V gene TRBV28 combines with J gene TRBJ2-7, with D possibly being TRBD1 (6 bases). Germline V gene sequence: CDR1 MDHEN, CDR2 SYDVKM. Deletions cut 6 bases from V and 4 bases from J, with 13 bases between. This CDR3 has 13 residues. This chain's CDR3 is CASRQQGPYEQYF. As DNA, the CDR3 is TGTGCCAGCAGGCAACAGGGACCGTACGAGCAGTACTTC. The whole variable domain, filled in from reference TRBV28 and TRBJ2-7, reads DVKVTQSSRYLVKRTGEKVFLECVQDMDHENMFWYRQDPGLGLRLIYFSYDVKMKEKGDIPEGYSVSREKKERFSLILESASTNQTSMYLCASRQQGPYEQYFGPGTRLTVT.

This chain connects TRBV10-3 to TRBJ2-6; D might be TRBD1 (6 bases). This CDR3 region has 15 residues. The ends were cut back, 6 bases at V and 2 bases at J, with 11 bases in the middle. Germline-derived CDR1 and CDR2 are ENHRY and SYGVKD. In DNA form, the CDR3 reads TGTGCCATCAGACCAACAGGGACTGGGGCCAACGTCCTGACTTTC. Its protein product is CAIRPTGTGANVLTF.

The sample holds a few counts of this clonotype. The gene calls are TRBV28 and TRBJ1-1; D gene uncertain. Trimming took off 4 bases at V and 6 bases at J, with 6 bases between the two ends. This CDR3 is 11 amino acids long. Germline CDR1 and CDR2: MDHEN and SYDVKM. Here the CDR3 reads CASSSVSEAFF. The CDR3 nucleotides read TGTGCCAGCAGTTCGGTATCTGAAGCTTTCTTT.

Comment on this clonotype: The germline gene is not matched at one end of the junction; a read error may be the cause. This chain joins TRBV6-2 or TRBV6-3 and TRBJ2-1; D gene uncertain. This CDR3 contains 12 residues. The germline V gene encodes CDR1 MNHEY and CDR2 SVGEGT. The CDR3 DNA is TGTGCCCGCAGTAAGACCTACAATGAGCAGTTCTTC. It encodes CARSKTYNEQFF.

The rearrangement uses TRBV12-3 or TRBV12-4 and TRBJ1-1, with D hard to call. V dropped 3 bases and J dropped 2 bases, with 13 bases sitting between them. This CDR3 is built from 15 residues. The chain's CDR3 is CASSFPTYPNTEAFF. The CDR3 region has the DNA TGTGCCAGCAGTTTCCCCACTTATCCAAACACTGAAGCTTTCTTT.

V usage is TRBV6-2 or TRBV6-3 and J usage is TRBJ2-7; a weak D match, TRBD1 (6 bases). CDR3 length: 15 amino acids. V dropped 5 bases and J dropped 2 bases, with 16 bases sitting between them. Per germline, CDR1 MNHEY and CDR2 SVGEGT. The CDR3 region is CASSNGQTFPYEQYF. CDR3 in DNA: TGTGCCAGCAGTAACGGACAGACGTTCCCCTACGAGCAGTACTTC.

The table lists this clonotype with a few counts. This chain joins TRBV4-1 and TRBJ1-1; D might be TRBD1 (6 bases). CDR1 is MGHRA and CDR2 is YSYEKL in the germline V gene. V lost 1 base and J 3 bases, leaving 12 bases between the germline ends. The CDR3 runs 15 residues. The CDR3 region is CASSQGDRLDTEAFF. CDR3 coding DNA: TGCGCCAGCAGCCAAGGCGACAGGTTGGACACTGAAGCTTTCTTT.

V and J are TRBV29-1 and TRBJ1-3; 9 bases fit TRBD1. Germline CDR1 SQVTM, CDR2 ANQGSEA. The CDR3 loop spans 13 amino acids. V gave up 7 bases and J gave up 4 bases; unmatched junction bases: 5. The CDR3 sequence: CSAGTGKGNTIYF. CDR3 nucleotides: TGCAGCGCCGGGACAGGGAAGGGAAACACCATATATTTT.

The gene calls are TRBV7-8 and TRBJ2-7; 7 bases are a match to TRBD1. The CDR3 is 14 residues long. J was trimmed by 9 bases and V by 6 bases; bases with no gene match: 14. Germline V gene lookup returns CDR1 SGHVS and CDR2 FQNEAQ. Here the CDR3 reads CASRRVTGKKVQYF. CDR3 DNA: TGTGCCAGCAGGCGCGTGACAGGGAAGAAGGTGCAGTACTTC.

The chain joins TRBV28 to TRBJ2-7, with 7 nucleotides matching TRBD2. The ends lost 2 bases at V and 4 bases at J; junction bases unmatched: 5. Looked up from germline, CDR1 is MDHEN and CDR2 is SYDVKM. This CDR3 comprises 14 residues. CDR3 sequence reads: CASSLGLAEYEQYF. DNA of the CDR3: TGTGCCAGCAGTTTAGGGCTAGCGGAATACGAGCAGTACTTC. The full variable domain, rest sourced from reference TRBV28 and TRBJ2-7, is DVKVTQSSRYLVKRTGEKVFLECVQDMDHENMFWYRQDPGLGLRLIYFSYDVKMKEKGDIPEGYSVSREKKERFSLILESASTNQTSMYLCASSLGLAEYEQYFGPGTRLTVT.

This clonotype was picked up a small number of times. This chain connects TRBV7-2 to TRBJ2-5; D remains unclear. From germline, CDR1 is SGHTA and CDR2 FQGNSA. The CDR3 is 16 amino acids. V lost 2 bases, J lost 3 bases, and 16 bases lay in between. The CDR3 region has the DNA TGTGCCAGCAGCTTATCGTATTGGGCTGGCAAAGAGACCCAGTACTTC. Protein product: CASSLSYWAGKETQYF. The entire variable domain, with the rest obtained from reference TRBV7-2 and TRBJ2-5, is as follows: GAGVSQSPSNKVTEKGKDVELRCDPISGHTALYWYRQSLGQGLEFLIYFQGNSAPDKSGLPSDRFSAERTGGSVSTLTIQRTQQEDSAVYLCASSLSYWAGKETQYFGPGTRLLVL.

This clonotype was picked up a small number of times. The chain uses TRBV10-3 and TRBJ2-3; 14 bases fit TRBD2. CDR1 and CDR2 from the germline V gene are ENHRY and SYGVKD. There are 16 residues in the CDR3. V was pared by 2 bases and J by 3 bases, with 1 base of the junction left unmatched. The CDR3 bases are TGTGCCATCAGTGAGGGGACTAGCGGGAGAACAGATACGCAGTATTTT. This sequence encodes CAISEGTSGRTDTQYF.